The T cell receptor (beta chain) described here comes from a study of cytomegalovirus exposure and HLA in healthy donors. Primers: 60 Vbeta forward and 13 Jbeta reverse. Here immunoSEQ multiplex PCR was the method, and the copy in TCRdb shows in-frame clones only, minus some. The sample contains 120,000 to 150,000 clones, 77% of which appear only once. Unrecorded immune exposures were likely, despite nominal health at sampling. The germline gives CDR1 SGHVS, CDR2 FNYEAQ. V trimming: 5 bases; J trimming: 5 bases; junction bases outside the gene matches: 9. The CDR3 is made up of 17 amino acids. This clone has a single count. Antigen unknown. Study-wide results and limits: The authors later found TCR association rates varying by HLA locus, with DRB1 most and HLA-C fewest.

The TCR comes from a woman aged 50 to 60 in good health and CMV-seronegative. Sequences were obtained from PBMCs. J is TRBJ2-2 and V is TRBV7-6, with TRBD2 matching 12 bases. The CDR3 loop is CASSPASGGGLTGELFF. Written as DNA, the CDR3 is TGTGCCAGCAGCCCCGCTAGCGGGGGGGGTCTAACCGGGGAGCTGTTTTTT.